This TCR beta chain was observed in a study of lymphopenia after photon versus proton radiotherapy. The CDR3 length is 14 residues. V lost 1 base and J 5 bases, leaving 8 bases between the germline ends. Looked up from germline, CDR1 is SGHVS and CDR2 is FQNEAQ. Libraries were prepared by immunoSEQ multiplex PCR; TCRdb keeps only in-frame clonotypes and omits some of them. The data contain about 18,000 clones, 70% to 90% of them seen just once; the ten biggest clones take up 9% to 10%. The V and J genes are TRBV7-8 and TRBJ2-2, with TRBD1 as a possible D gene (5 bases). Sample: peripheral blood, taken from a patient treated with proton-based radiotherapy. The receptor was derived from a man in his 70s with pancreatic cancer. CDR3 sequence (DNA): TGTGCCAGCAGCTTAGTAAGGGGAACCGGGGAGCTGTTTTTT. Encoded protein: CASSLVRGTGELFF.